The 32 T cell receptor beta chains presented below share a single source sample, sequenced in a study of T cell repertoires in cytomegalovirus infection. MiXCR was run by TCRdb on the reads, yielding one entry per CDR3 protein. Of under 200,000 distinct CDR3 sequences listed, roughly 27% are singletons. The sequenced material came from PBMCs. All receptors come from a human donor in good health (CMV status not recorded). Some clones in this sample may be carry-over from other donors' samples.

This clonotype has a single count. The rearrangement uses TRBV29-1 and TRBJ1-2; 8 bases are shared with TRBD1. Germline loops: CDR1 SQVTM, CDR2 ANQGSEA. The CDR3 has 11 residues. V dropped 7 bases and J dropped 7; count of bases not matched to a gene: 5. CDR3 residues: CSAGTGGGYTF. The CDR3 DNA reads TGCAGCGCAGGGACAGGAGGTGGCTACACCTTC.

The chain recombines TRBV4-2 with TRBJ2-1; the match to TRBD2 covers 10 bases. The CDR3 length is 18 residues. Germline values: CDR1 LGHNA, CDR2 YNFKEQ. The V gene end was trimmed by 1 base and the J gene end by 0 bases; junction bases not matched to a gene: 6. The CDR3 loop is CASSQGPRLAGSYNEQFF. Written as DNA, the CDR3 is TGTGCCAGCAGCCAAGGCCCCCGACTAGCGGGCTCCTACAATGAGCAGTTCTTC.

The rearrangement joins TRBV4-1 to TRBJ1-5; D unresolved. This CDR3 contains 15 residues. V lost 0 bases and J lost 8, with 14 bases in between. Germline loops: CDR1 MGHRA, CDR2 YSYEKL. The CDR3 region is CASSQERQSGKPQHF. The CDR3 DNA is TGCGCCAGCAGCCAAGAACGTCAGTCGGGCAAGCCCCAGCATTTT.

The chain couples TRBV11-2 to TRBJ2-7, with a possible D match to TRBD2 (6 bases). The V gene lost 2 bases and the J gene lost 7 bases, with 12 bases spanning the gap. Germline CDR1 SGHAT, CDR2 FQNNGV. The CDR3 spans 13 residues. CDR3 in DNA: TGTGCCAGCAGCTTACAGTGGGACTTTGAGCAGTACTTC. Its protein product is CASSLQWDFEQYF. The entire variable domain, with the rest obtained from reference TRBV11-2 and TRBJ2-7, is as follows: EAGVAQSPRYKIIEKRQSVAFWCNPISGHATLYWYQQILGQGPKLLIQFQNNGVVDDSQLPKDRFSAERLKGVDSTLKIQPAKLEDSAVYLCASSLQWDFEQYFGPGTRLTVT.

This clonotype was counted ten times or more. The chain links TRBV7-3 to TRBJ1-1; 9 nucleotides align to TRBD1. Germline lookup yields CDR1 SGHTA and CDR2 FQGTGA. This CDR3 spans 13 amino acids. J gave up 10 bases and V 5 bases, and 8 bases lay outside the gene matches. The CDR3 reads CASSPRDREGAFF. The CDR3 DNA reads TGTGCCAGCAGCCCGAGGGACAGGGAAGGAGCTTTCTTT.

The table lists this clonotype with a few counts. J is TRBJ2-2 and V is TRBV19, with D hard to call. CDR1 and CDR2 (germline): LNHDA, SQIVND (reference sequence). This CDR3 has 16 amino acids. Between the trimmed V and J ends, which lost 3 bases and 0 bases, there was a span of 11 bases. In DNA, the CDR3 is TGTGCCAGTAGTATCCCAAGTCCAGCGAACACCGGGGAGCTGTTTTTT. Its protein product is CASSIPSPANTGELFF.

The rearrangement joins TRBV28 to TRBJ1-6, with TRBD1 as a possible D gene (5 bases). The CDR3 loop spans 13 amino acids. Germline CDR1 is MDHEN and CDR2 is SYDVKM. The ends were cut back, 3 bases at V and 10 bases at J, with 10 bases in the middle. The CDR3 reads CASSFSRGSPLHF. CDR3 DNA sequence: TGTGCCAGCAGTTTCAGCCGGGGCTCACCCCTCCACTTT.

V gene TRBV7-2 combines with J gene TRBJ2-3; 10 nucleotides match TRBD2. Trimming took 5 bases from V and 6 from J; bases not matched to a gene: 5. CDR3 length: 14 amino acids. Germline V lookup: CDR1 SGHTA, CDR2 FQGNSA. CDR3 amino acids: CASSKRGGSDTQYF. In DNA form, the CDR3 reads TGTGCCAGCAGCAAGCGGGGGGGCTCGGATACGCAGTATTTT.

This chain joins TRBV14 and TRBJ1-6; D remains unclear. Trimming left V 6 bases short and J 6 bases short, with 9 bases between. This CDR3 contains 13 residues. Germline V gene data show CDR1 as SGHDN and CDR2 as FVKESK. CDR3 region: CASRVGINSPLHF. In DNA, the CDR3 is TGTGCCAGCAGAGTGGGGATTAATTCACCCCTCCACTTT.

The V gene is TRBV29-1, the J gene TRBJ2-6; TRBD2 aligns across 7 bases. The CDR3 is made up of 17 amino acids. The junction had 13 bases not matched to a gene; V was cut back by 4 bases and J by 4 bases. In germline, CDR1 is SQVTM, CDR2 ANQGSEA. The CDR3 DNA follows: TGCAGCGTTGGGATAGCGGGCGGATTGGTGGGGGCCAACGTCCTGACTTTC. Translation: CSVGIAGGLVGANVLTF.

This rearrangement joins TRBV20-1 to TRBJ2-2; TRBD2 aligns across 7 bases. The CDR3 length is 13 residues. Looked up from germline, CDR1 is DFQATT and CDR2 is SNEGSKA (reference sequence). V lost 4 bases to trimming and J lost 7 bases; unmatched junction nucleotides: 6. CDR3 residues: CSAKSGGIGELFF. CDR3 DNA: TGCAGTGCTAAGTCGGGGGGTATCGGGGAGCTGTTTTTT.

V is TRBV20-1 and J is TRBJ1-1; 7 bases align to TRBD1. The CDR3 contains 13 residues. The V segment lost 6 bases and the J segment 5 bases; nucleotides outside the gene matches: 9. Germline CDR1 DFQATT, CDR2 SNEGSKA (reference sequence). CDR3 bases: TGCAGTGCGCCCAGACAGGGTCGAACTGAAGCTTTCTTT. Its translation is CSAPRQGRTEAFF.

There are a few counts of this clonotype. CDR3 loop: CAWSTGGISNTEAFF. Here the CDR3 DNA reads TGTGCCTGGAGTACCGGTGGCATCTCGAACACTGAAGCTTTCTTT. The V and J genes are TRBV30 and TRBJ1-1; D unclear. The V and J ends lost 2 bases and 1 base respectively, with 14 bases between them. Germline V gene lookup returns CDR1 GTSNPN and CDR2 SVGIG (reference sequence). CDR3 size: 15 residues.

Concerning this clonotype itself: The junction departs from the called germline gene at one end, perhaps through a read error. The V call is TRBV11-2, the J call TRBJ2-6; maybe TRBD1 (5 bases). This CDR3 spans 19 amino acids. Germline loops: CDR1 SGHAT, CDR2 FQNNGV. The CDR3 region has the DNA TGTGCCAGCAGCTTTTACCAAATTAGACGGCCCTCTGGGGCCAACGTCATGACTTTC. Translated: CASSFYQIRRPSGANVMTF.

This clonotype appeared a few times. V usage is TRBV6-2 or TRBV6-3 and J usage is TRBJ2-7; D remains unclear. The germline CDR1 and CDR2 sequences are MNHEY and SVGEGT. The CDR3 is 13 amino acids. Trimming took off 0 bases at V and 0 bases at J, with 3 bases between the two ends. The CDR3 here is CASSYSDSYEQYF. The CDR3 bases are TGTGCCAGCAGTTACTCCGACTCCTACGAGCAGTACTTC.

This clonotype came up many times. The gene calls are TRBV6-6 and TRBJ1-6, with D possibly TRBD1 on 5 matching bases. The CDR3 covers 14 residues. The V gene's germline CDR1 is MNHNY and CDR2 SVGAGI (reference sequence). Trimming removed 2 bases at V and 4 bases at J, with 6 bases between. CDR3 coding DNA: TGTGCCAGCAGTTACCGACAGTATAATTCACCCCTCCACTTT. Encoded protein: CASSYRQYNSPLHF.

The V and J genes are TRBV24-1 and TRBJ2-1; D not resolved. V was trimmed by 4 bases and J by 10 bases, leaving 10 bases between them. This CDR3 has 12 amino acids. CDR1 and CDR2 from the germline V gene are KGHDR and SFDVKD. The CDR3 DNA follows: TGTGCCACCAGTGACCCCAATGGGGAGCAGTTCTTC. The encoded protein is CATSDPNGEQFF.

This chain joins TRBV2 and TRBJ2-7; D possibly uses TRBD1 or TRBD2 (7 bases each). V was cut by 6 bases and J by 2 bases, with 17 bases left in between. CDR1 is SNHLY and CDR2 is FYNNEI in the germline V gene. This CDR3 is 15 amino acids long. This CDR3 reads CASRGGTAAPYEQYF. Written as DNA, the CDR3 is TGTGCCAGCAGGGGGGGGACAGCCGCCCCCTACGAGCAGTACTTC.

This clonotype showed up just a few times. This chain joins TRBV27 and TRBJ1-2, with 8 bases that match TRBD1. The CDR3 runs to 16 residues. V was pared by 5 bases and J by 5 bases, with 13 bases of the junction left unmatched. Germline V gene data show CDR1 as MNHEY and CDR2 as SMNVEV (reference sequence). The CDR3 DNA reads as TGTGCCAGCAGTCCCTCGACAGGGGACCAAATATATGGCTACACCTTC. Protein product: CASSPSTGDQIYGYTF.

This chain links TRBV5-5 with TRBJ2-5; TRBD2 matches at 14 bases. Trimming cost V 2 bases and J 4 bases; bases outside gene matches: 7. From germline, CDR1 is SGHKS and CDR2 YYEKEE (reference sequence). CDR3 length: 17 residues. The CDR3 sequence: CASSFRGLAGDAETQYF. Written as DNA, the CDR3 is TGTGCCAGCAGCTTTCGGGGACTAGCGGGGGACGCAGAGACCCAGTACTTC.

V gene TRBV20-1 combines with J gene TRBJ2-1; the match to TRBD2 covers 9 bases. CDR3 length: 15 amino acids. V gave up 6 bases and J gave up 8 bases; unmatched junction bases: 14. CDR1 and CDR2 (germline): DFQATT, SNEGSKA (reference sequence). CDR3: CSAPRVAGDFDEQFF. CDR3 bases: TGCAGTGCCCCCCGAGTAGCGGGGGATTTCGATGAGCAGTTCTTC.

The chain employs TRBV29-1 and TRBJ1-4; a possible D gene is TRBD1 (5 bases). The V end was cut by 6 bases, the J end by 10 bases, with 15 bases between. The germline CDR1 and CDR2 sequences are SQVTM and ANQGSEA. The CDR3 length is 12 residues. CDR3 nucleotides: TGCAGCGTGATGGAGAGGGGCTCAAAACTGTTTTTT. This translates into CSVMERGSKLFF. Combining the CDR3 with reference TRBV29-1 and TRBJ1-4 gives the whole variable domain SAVISQKPSRDICQRGTSLTIQCQVDSQVTMMFWYRQQPGQSLTLIATANQGSEATYESGFVIDKFPISRPNLTFSTLTVSNMSPEDSSIYLCSVMERGSKLFFGSGTQLSVL.

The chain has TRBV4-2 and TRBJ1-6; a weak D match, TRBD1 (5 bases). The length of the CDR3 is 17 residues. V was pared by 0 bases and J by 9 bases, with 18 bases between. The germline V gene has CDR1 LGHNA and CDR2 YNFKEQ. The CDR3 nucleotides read TGTGCCAGCAGCCAAGAAGTCCCCGGACATATGGGTTCACCCCTCCACTTT. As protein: CASSQEVPGHMGSPLHF.

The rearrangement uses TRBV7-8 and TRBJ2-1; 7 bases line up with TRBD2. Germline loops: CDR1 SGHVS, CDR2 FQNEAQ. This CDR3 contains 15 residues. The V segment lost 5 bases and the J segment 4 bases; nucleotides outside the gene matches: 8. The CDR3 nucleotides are TGTGCCAGCAGCCGTCTTTCGCGGGGGTACAATGAGCAGTTCTTC. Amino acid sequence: CASSRLSRGYNEQFF.

CDR3 region: CASSSRPVNTEAFF. The CDR3 nucleotides are TGTGCCAGCAGTTCCCGCCCGGTGAACACTGAAGCTTTCTTT. The chain combines TRBV27 with TRBJ1-1; no clear D. V was trimmed by 4 bases and J by 0 bases, leaving 9 bases between them. The CDR3 length is 14 residues. Germline CDR1 MNHEY, CDR2 SMNVEV (reference sequence).

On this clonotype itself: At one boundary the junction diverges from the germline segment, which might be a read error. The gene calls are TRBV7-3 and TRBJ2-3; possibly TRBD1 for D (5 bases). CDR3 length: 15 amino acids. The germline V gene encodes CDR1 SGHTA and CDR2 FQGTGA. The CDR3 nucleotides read TGTGCCGGCAGCTTAAGGGGTCCCCCCACAGATACGCAGTATTTT. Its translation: CAGSLRGPPTDTQYF.

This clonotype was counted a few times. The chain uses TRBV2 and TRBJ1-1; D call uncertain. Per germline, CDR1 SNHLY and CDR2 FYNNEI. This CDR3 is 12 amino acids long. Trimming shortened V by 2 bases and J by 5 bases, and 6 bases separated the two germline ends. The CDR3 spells CASSEFPTEAFF. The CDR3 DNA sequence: TGTGCCAGCAGTGAATTCCCGACTGAAGCTTTCTTT.

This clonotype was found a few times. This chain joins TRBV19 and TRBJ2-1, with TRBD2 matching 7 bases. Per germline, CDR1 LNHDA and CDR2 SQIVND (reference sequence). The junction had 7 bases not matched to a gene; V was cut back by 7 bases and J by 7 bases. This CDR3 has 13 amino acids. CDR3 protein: CASTSHGGNEQFF. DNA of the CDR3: TGTGCCAGTACCTCCCACGGGGGGAATGAGCAGTTCTTC.

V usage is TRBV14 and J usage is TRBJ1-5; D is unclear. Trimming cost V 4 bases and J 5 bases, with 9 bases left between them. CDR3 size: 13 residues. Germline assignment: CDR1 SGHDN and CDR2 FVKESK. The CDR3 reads CASSLGLDQPQHF. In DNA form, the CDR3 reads TGTGCCAGCAGCCTAGGGCTTGATCAGCCCCAGCATTTT. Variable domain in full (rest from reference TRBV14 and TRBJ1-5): EAGVTQFPSHSVIEKGQTVTLRCDPISGHDNLYWYRRVMGKEIKFLLHFVKESKQDESGMPNNRFLAERTGGTYSTLKVQPAELEDSGVYFCASSLGLDQPQHFGDGTRLSIL.

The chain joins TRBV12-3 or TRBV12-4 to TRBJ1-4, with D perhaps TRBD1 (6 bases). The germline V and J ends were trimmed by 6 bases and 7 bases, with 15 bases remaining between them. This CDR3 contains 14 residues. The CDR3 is CASSKTVQGEKLFF. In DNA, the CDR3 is TGTGCCAGCAGCAAGACAGTACAGGGTGAAAAACTGTTTTTT.

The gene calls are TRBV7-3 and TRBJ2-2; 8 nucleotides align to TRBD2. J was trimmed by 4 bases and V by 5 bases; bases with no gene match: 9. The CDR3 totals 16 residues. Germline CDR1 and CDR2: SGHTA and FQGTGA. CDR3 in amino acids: CASSPDRGGTTGELFF. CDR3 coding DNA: TGTGCCAGCAGCCCAGACCGGGGGGGCACCACCGGGGAGCTGTTTTTT.

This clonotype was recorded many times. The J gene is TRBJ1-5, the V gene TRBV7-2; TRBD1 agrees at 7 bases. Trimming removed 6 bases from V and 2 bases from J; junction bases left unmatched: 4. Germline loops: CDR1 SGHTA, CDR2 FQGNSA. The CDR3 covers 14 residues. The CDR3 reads CASRRDRGNQPQHF. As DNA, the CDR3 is TGTGCCAGCAGACGTGACAGGGGCAATCAGCCCCAGCATTTT.